The rows below give T cell receptor beta chains drawn from one sample of a study of cytomegalovirus exposure and HLA in healthy donors. Sequencing used immunoSEQ multiplex PCR; TCRdb keeps in-frame clones, though not all of them. This sample yields some 62,000 clones, of which around 87% are seen a single time; more than 1.4% belongs to the top ten. The sample was PBMCs. Source of these receptors: a man younger than 35 in good health and CMV-seronegative. Each CDR3 is given with its conserved first and last residue. Each record gives: V gene, clone size, D gene, J gene, CDR3 DNA, CDR3 protein. A D gene is named only where the DNA matches it firmly. A row's size may be missing; if present it is once, few, many or a size class.

TRBV7-9	once	TRBD1	TRBJ2-3	TGTGCCAGCAGCCCCTGGACAGGGCACACAGATACGCAGTATTTT	CASSPWTGHTDTQYF
TRBV28	.	.	TRBJ1-1	TGTGCCAGCATTAAGGGTCGGGGGTACCCTGAAGCTTTCTTT	CASIKGRGYPEAFF
TRBV27	.	TRBD1	TRBJ1-2	TGTGCCAGCAGCGAGACAGGGGCGCGGGGCTACACCTTC	CASSETGARGYTF
TRBV9	.	.	TRBJ1-1	TGTGCCAGCAGCGGGATAGGCGGGGTCACTGAAGCTTTCTTT	CASSGIGGVTEAFF
TRBV6-1	.	.	TRBJ2-1	TGTGCCACCCTTCGGGTGGTACGGGGCAATGAGCAGTTCTTC	CATLRVVRGNEQFF
TRBV4-1	.	.	TRBJ1-2	TGCGCCAGCAGCCAAGGGATAAGAGACTACCATCGGGGCTACACCTTC	CASSQGIRDYHRGYTF
TRBV4-1	.	.	TRBJ1-6	TGCGCCAGCAGAGGGCAGGGAAATTCACCCCTCCACTTT	CASRGQGNSPLHF
TRBV6-1	.	TRBD1	TRBJ1-3	TGTGCCAGCAGTGAAGAACAGGGGATTGGAAACACCATATATTTT	CASSEEQGIGNTIYF
TRBV10-1	.	.	TRBJ2-3	TGCGCCAGCAGTCTCGGAGGGAGCACAGATACGCAGTATTTT	CASSLGGSTDTQYF
TRBV7-9	few	.	TRBJ1-1	TGTGCCAGCAGCTTAGCGGGGAGGACTGAAGCTTTCTTT	CASSLAGRTEAFF
TRBV6-1	.	TRBD2	TRBJ2-1	TGTGCCAGCAGTGATAGCGGGGGGGCCTACAATGAGCAGTTCTTC	CASSDSGGAYNEQFF
TRBV7-9	.	.	TRBJ1-3	TGTGCCAGCAGCCAGGGCTCTGGAAACACCATATATTTT	CASSQGSGNTIYF
TRBV28	.	.	TRBJ1-2	TGTGCCAGCAGAGGGCGGGGGGACTATGGCTACACCTTC	CASRGRGDYGYTF
TRBV27	once	.	TRBJ1-1	TGTGCCAGCAGTTTGTTGCAGAAGACTGAAGCTTTCTTT	CASSLLQKTEAFF
TRBV27	.	.	TRBJ1-3	TGTGCCAGCAGTTTTGACAGGGGAAACACCATATATTTT	CASSFDRGNTIYF
TRBV7-9	.	.	TRBJ1-6	TGTGCCAGCAGCGTGGGACAAAATAATTCACCCCTCCACTTT	CASSVGQNNSPLHF
TRBV27	.	TRBD1	TRBJ1-1	TGTGCCAGCAGTCTAAGACAGGGCGCTGAAGCTTTCTTT	CASSLRQGAEAFF
TRBV30	.	.	TRBJ1-2	TGTGCCTGGCGCTACGGCTCGGGGAGCTATGGCTACACCTTC	CAWRYGSGSYGYTF
TRBV10-3	.	.	TRBJ2-7	TGTGCCATCAGTGGGCCGGCCGGGGAAGGGTTCTACGAGCAGTACTTC	CAISGPAGEGFYEQYF
TRBV4-1	.	TRBD1	TRBJ1-5	TGCGCCAGCAGCGATACAGGGGGCCAGAATCAGCCCCAGCATTTT	CASSDTGGQNQPQHF
TRBV4-1	.	TRBD1	TRBJ2-4	TGCGCCAGCAGCCAAGGGGGGACAGGGGGATTTGGCAAAAACATTCAGTACTTC	CASSQGGTGGFGKNIQYF
TRBV30	.	TRBD2	TRBJ2-3	TGTGCCTGGAGTGCCCAAGCGGGAGCAACAGATACGCAGTATTTT	CAWSAQAGATDTQYF
TRBV6-1	.	.	TRBJ1-1	TGTGCCAGCAGGTGGGAGGGATATCGAACTGAAGCTTTCTTT	CASRWEGYRTEAFF
TRBV6-1	.	.	TRBJ1-1	TGTGCCAGCAGTGTCACAGGAAGCACTGAAGCTTTCTTT	CASSVTGSTEAFF
TRBV27	.	TRBD1	TRBJ1-1	TGTGCCAGCAGTATAAGACAGGGGTGGGCTGAAGCTTTCTTT	CASSIRQGWAEAFF
TRBV4-1	.	TRBD1	TRBJ2-7	TGCGCCAGCAGCCAAGATCCAGGGGGCGAGCAGTACTTC	CASSQDPGGEQYF
TRBV7-9	.	TRBD2	TRBJ2-1	TGTGCCAGCAGCAGGGGCGGGGGCTCCTACAATGAGCAGTTCTTC	CASSRGGGSYNEQFF
TRBV30	.	.	TRBJ1-1	TGTGCCTGGAGTCTCGGACACTTTTTGTCCATGAACACTGAAGCTTTCTTT	CAWSLGHFLSMNTEAFF
TRBV2	.	.	TRBJ2-6	TGTGCCAGCAGTGAAGCGGGGGGAGAGTCTGGGGCCAACGTCCTGACTTTC	CASSEAGGESGANVLTF
TRBV4-1	.	.	TRBJ1-5	TGCGCCAGCAGCCAAGGAAGACTAGATCAGCCCCAGCATTTT	CASSQGRLDQPQHF
TRBV5-6	.	.	TRBJ1-4	TGTGCCAGCAGCCCCGGCTCCCCCATACGGGGTGAAAAACTGTTTTTT	CASSPGSPIRGEKLFF
TRBV5-4	.	.	TRBJ1-1	TGTGCCAGCAGCATTACCAGGATTAATCTGAACACTGAAGCTTTCTTT	CASSITRINLNTEAFF
TRBV30	few	TRBD2	TRBJ2-5	TGTGCCTGGAGCTTTAGCGGGGGGGCTGGGGAGACCCAGTACTTC	CAWSFSGGAGETQYF
TRBV11-1	.	.	TRBJ1-2	TGTGCCAGCAGCTTACCGGGACTCAGCTATGGCTACACCTTC	CASSLPGLSYGYTF
TRBV2	once	TRBD1	TRBJ1-2	TGTGCCAGCAGTGATTTCGGGACAGGGGGCCAAGACTATGGCTACACCTTC	CASSDFGTGGQDYGYTF
TRBV6-6	.	TRBD1	TRBJ1-6	TGTGCCAGCAGTTCCTCCAGGGGGGCCAATAATTCACCCCTCCACTTT	CASSSSRGANNSPLHF
TRBV28	once	TRBD1	TRBJ1-2	TGTGCCAGCAGGAAACCGACAGGGGCCTATGGCTACACCTTC	CASRKPTGAYGYTF
TRBV28	.	.	TRBJ1-2	TGTGCCAGCAGCCCGGGGGTCCCGGGCCGGTTAGAGGGCTACACCTTC	CASSPGVPGRLEGYTF
TRBV5-8	.	.	TRBJ2-6	TGTGCCAGCAGCACGGAGTTGAAAGGGGGCTCTGGGGCCAACGTCCTGACTTTC	CASSTELKGGSGANVLTF
TRBV5-1	.	TRBD1	TRBJ2-1	TGCGCCAGCAACAGGGGGATTGAGCAGTTCTTC	CASNRGIEQFF
TRBV4-1	.	.	TRBJ1-2	TGCGCCAGCAGCCAAGTAGGCAGGGGTGAGTCTAACTATGGCTACACCTTC	CASSQVGRGESNYGYTF
TRBV6-5	.	TRBD1	TRBJ1-2	TGTGCCAGCAGCCGACTAGACAGGGATGGCTACACCTTC	CASSRLDRDGYTF
TRBV28	.	.	TRBJ2-7	TGTGCCAGCAGCCGGACAGCTAGGGTCGAGCAGTACTTC	CASSRTARVEQYF
TRBV7-9	.	.	TRBJ2-1	TGTGCCAGCAGCTTTCCGTCGGGCAATGAGCAGTTCTTC	CASSFPSGNEQFF
TRBV4-1	.	TRBD2	TRBJ2-3	TGCGCCAGCAGCCTACGGTCCCCGGCGGGGGGAACAGATACGCAGTATTTT	CASSLRSPAGGTDTQYF
TRBV30	.	.	TRBJ2-5	TGTGCCTGGAGAGATAGCCGCCAAGAGACCCAGTACTTC	CAWRDSRQETQYF
TRBV19	.	.	TRBJ1-2	TGTGCCAGTAGTATAGCAGGGAACTATGGCTACACCTTC	CASSIAGNYGYTF
TRBV2	.	.	TRBJ2-1	TGTGCCAGCAAGGGGCAGGGAAGCGACAATGAGCAGTTCTTC	CASKGQGSDNEQFF
TRBV9	.	.	TRBJ2-2	TGTGCCAGCAGCGTAGGTCTAGGGGCCGGGGAGCTGTTTTTT	CASSVGLGAGELFF
TRBV7-9	.	.	TRBJ1-2	TGTGCCAGCAGCTTGGGGGGGGACTATGGCTACACCTTC	CASSLGGDYGYTF